This TCR beta chain was found in a study of chemoradiotherapy in HPV16-positive cancers. The count of this clone is one. At one boundary the junction diverges from the germline segment, which might be a read error. The germline gives CDR1 MNHEY, CDR2 SMNVEV (reference sequence). The CDR3 sequence is 13 residues long. Some clones are missing from TCRdb's copy, which holds only in-frame ones; the method was immunoSEQ multiplex PCR. The table records tens of thousands of clones, more than 85% of them present only once. This TCR derives from a human donor with HPV-associated anogenital cancer. The chain joins TRBV27 to TRBJ1-1, with D unclear. This specimen consisted of blood, obtained from a patient who underwent chemoradiotherapy. The DNA for the CDR3 is TGTGCCAGCAGTTTGACGTTGGCGGCCGAAGGTTTCTTT. This encodes CASSLTLAAEGFF.